Listed here are 3 T cell receptor beta chains from one sample, sequenced in a study of blood T cell repertoires in COVID-19. Using immunoSEQ multiplex PCR, the repertoire was profiled, and TCRdb retains in-frame clones only, with some absent. This repertoire shows hundreds of thousands of clones, around four fifths found once; its top ten account for 27%. Source material: peripheral blood. The receptors shown here come from a man aged 40-49 years with acute or convalescent COVID-19.

The chain couples TRBV10-2 to TRBJ1-5; 9 positions agree with TRBD1. Per germline, CDR1 WSHSY and CDR2 SAAADI. There are 15 residues in the CDR3. The V gene end was trimmed by 6 bases and the J gene end by 7 bases; junction bases not matched to a gene: 10. The CDR3 sequence is CASSPDRGGDQPQHF. DNA for the CDR3: TGCGCCAGCAGCCCCGACAGGGGGGGAGACCAGCCCCAGCATTTT.

This clone was counted between two and nine times. The chain carries TRBV11-2 and TRBJ1-5, with D maybe TRBD1 (5 bases). The V end lost 6 bases, the J end lost 3 bases, and 9 bases lay between the germline ends. The CDR3 contains 13 residues. Germline loops: CDR1 SGHAT, CDR2 FQNNGV. CDR3 sequence (DNA): TGTGCCAGCAGTGACAGCTACAATCAGCCCCAGCATTTT. The encoded protein is CASSDSYNQPQHF.

V and J are TRBV7-9 and TRBJ2-1; no reliable D call. This CDR3 has 16 amino acids. The V end lost 2 bases, the J end lost 4 bases, and 15 bases lay between the germline ends. Germline values: CDR1 SEHNR, CDR2 FQNEAQ (reference sequence). This CDR3 is CASSLRVPPQYNEQFF. CDR3 nucleotide sequence: TGTGCCAGCAGCTTAAGAGTTCCTCCCCAATACAATGAGCAGTTCTTC. Combining the CDR3 with reference TRBV7-9 and TRBJ2-1 gives the whole variable domain DTGVSQNPRHKITKRGQNVTFRCDPISEHNRLYWYRQTLGQGPEFLTYFQNEAQLEKSRLLSDRFSAERPKGSFSTLEIQRTEQGDSAMYLCASSLRVPPQYNEQFFGPGTRLTVL.